This T cell receptor beta chain was captured in a study of blood T cells in healthy people across ages. This clonotype was seen a few times. The CDR3 is made up of 14 amino acids. CDR1 and CDR2 from the germline V gene are SEHNR and FQNEAQ (reference sequence). Primers used in a second PCR of about 7 to 12 cycles were a sample-barcoded 5' primer and a J-beta primer mix. TCRdb re-analysed the 5' RACE reads in MiXCR, keeping a single row per CDR3 protein. The sample gives under 1,100,000 distinct CDR3 sequences, under 30% of which show up once; less than 0.85% is in the top ten. The sample was also linked to a second study, of T cells of mothers and their children. That source adds: Three mothers and their six children, all healthy Caucasians, donated. It was observed that no persistent microchimeric T cell clones could be detected.

This TCR was recovered from a girl aged 2-9 years in good health. The chain recombines TRBV7-9 with TRBJ2-5; a weak D match, TRBD1 (5 bases). The end of the DNA aligns better with TRBJ2-7, so the J call may be wrong. The sample taken for sequencing was blood. The CDR3 region is CASSFRSDTYEQYF. The CDR3 coding sequence is TGTGCCAGCAGCTTCCGTTCGGACACCTACGAGCAGTACTTC.